The rows below give T cell receptor beta chains drawn from one sample of a study of T cells expressing NK-cell markers. TCRdb reprocessed the 5' RACE reads and stores each CDR3 protein as one record, lacking DNA. Here the sample table reports some 460,000 distinct CDR3 sequences. The material sequenced was blood T cells: a sorted CD56 or NKG2C T cell subset, CD4+ or CD8+ T cells, or bulk PBMC T cells (not recorded which). These TCRs come from a woman in her fifties or sixties in good health. Both conserved end residues are part of each CDR3.

v_gene	j_gene	CDR3aa
TRBV5-1	TRBJ2-1	CASSPGFFTSGSYNEQFF
TRBV5-1	TRBJ2-1	CASSSYRVHEQFF
TRBV7-9	TRBJ2-7	CASSPPSSPSYEQYF
TRBV3-1	TRBJ2-2	CASSHVGGRGTGELFF
TRBV24-1	TRBJ2-1	CATSRKGVNEQFF
TRBV5-1	TRBJ2-3	CASSPRLGGSTDTQYF
TRBV20-1	TRBJ1-5	CSARAQSGLPDAQPQHF
TRBV6-5	TRBJ1-5	CASSDHGTAVGQPQHF
TRBV12-3/TRBV12-4	TRBJ2-1	CASSGGLSKSSYNEQFF
TRBV14	TRBJ2-1	CASRSTGTAYNEQFF
TRBV5-1	TRBJ1-1	CASSFSGTQNTEAFF
TRBV4-2	TRBJ2-6	CASSQRAGRVLPVTGANVLTF
TRBV7-8	TRBJ2-1	CASTLGTRGLNEQFF
TRBV21-1	TRBJ2-4	CASTPRTGGSKNIQYF
TRBV12-3/TRBV12-4	TRBJ1-1	CASSLGLAEAFF